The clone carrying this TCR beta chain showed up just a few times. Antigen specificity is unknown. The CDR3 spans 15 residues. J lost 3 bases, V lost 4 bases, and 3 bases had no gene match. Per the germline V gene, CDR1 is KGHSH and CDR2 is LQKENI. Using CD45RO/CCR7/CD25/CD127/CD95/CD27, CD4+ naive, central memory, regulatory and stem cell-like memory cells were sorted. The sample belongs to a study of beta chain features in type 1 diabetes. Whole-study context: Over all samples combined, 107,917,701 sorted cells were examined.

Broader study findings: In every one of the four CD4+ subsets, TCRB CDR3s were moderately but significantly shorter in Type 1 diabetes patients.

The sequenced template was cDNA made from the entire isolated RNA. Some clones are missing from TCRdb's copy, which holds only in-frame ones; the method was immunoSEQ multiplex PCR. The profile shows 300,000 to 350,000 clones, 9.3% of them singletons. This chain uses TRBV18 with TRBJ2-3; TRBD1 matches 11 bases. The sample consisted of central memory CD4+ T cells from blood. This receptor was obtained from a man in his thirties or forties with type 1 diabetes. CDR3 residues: CASSRTGGSTDTQYF. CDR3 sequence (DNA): TGTGCCAGCTCACGGACAGGGGGCAGTACAGATACGCAGTATTTT.